This is a list of T cell receptor beta chains from one sample in a study of cytomegalovirus exposure and HLA in healthy donors. TCRdb's table, derived via immunoSEQ multiplex PCR, lists solely in-frame clones and lacks some. The sample has fewer than 120,000 clones, approximately 80% seen once; the top ten hold 6.2%. Sequenced sample: PBMCs. Receptors were obtained from a man aged 25 to 40 in good health and CMV-seropositive. Each CDR3 is given without its conserved first and last residue.

TRBJ1-5 | TRBV21-1 | ASSKVQHQDRVSKHFNQPQH
TRBJ2-3 | TRBV19 | ASSLYTGGGGDTQY
TRBJ1-4 | TRBV29-1 | SVASREDATNEKLF
TRBJ1-1 | TRBV27 | ASSTGGFGAF
TRBJ1-1 | TRBV12-5 | ASGWGRTGEAIEAF
TRBJ2-7 | TRBV7-3 | ASQGIVGYEQY
TRBJ2-3 | TRBV14 | ASSHRGGALTDTQY
TRBJ2-7 | TRBV5-1 | ASSLAAGASYEQY
TRBJ1-1 | TRBV6-1 | AGGTELNTEAF
TRBJ1-1 | TRBV28 | ASSLGQTNTEAF